These 24 T cell receptor beta chains share one sample of origin, sequenced in a study of shared clonotypes between healthy human individuals. This table comes from immunoSEQ multiplex PCR, and its TCRdb copy is limited to in-frame clones, with some not included. Of about 2.4 million clones in the sample, 93% were seen once. The sequenced sample was naive CD4+ T cells from PBMCs. Subset here: CD45RA+ positively selected. The receptor source for this set is a man aged 18 to 29 in good health. Some clones in this sample may be carry-over from other donors' samples.

The chain has TRBV2 and TRBJ2-1; D may be TRBD2 (5 bases). CDR1 SNHLY and CDR2 FYNNEI come from the germline V gene. V dropped 8 bases and J dropped 0 bases, with 17 bases sitting between them. CDR3 length: 16 amino acids. The CDR3 loop is CASLRSPGSSYNEQFF. The CDR3 coding sequence is TGTGCCAGCTTACGCTCACCGGGGAGCTCCTACAATGAGCAGTTCTTC.

The chain carries TRBV5-1 and TRBJ2-3; TRBD2 matches at 12 bases. This CDR3 region has 17 residues. Trimming removed 4 bases from V and 2 bases from J; junction bases left unmatched: 8. Germline CDR1 is SGHRS and CDR2 is YFSETQ. As DNA, the CDR3 is TGCGCCAGCAGCGGAACTAGCGGGAGGCCCCTCACAGATACGCAGTATTTT. Its translation: CASSGTSGRPLTDTQYF.

This clone was observed a handful of times. V is TRBV30 and J is TRBJ1-1; D is unclear. The length of the CDR3 is 12 residues. CDR1 and CDR2 (germline): GTSNPN, SVGIG (reference sequence). V gave up 0 bases and J gave up 8 bases, with 10 bases separating them. As DNA, the CDR3 is TGTGCCTGGAGTGTAAGTCCGGCAGAAGCTTTCTTT. Translating gives CAWSVSPAEAFF. The full variable domain, its missing parts supplied by reference TRBV30 and TRBJ1-1, is SQTIHQWPATLVQPVGSPLSLECTVEGTSNPNLYWYRQAAGRGLQLLFYSVGIGQISSEVPQNLSASRPQDRQFILSSKKLLLSDSGFYLCAWSVSPAEAFFGQGTRLTVV.

The gene calls are TRBV30 and TRBJ2-7; TRBD1 or TRBD2 may be the D gene (6 bases each). The germline gives CDR1 GTSNPN, CDR2 SVGIG (reference sequence). Trimming stripped 0 bases from V and 1 base from J, with 13 bases between. The CDR3 loop spans 15 amino acids. Here the CDR3 DNA reads TGTGCCTGGAGTGTAGTGACAGGAGGGTCCTACGAGCAGTACTTC. Protein sequence: CAWSVVTGGSYEQYF.

This chain joins TRBV5-4 and TRBJ1-3; perhaps TRBD1 as D (6 bases). The CDR3 length is 15 residues. The germline V gene has CDR1 SGHNT and CDR2 YYREEE (reference sequence). Trimming pared 10 bases from V and 2 bases from J, leaving 19 bases between. The CDR3 region is CAGTYKQGAGNTIYF. Here the CDR3 DNA reads TGTGCCGGGACCTACAAACAGGGAGCTGGAAACACCATATATTTT.

The chain combines TRBV7-2 with TRBJ1-1; 9 nucleotides line up with TRBD1. The trim removed 8 bases at V and 1 base at J, leaving 5 bases unmatched. The germline V gene encodes CDR1 SGHTA and CDR2 FQGNSA. This CDR3 has 14 residues. The CDR3 sequence is CASATGGWNTEAFF. As DNA, the CDR3 is TGTGCCAGCGCAACAGGGGGCTGGAACACTGAAGCTTTCTTT.

To note about this clone: The same CDR3 is also encoded by other DNA sequences in this sample. The genes are TRBV18 and TRBJ2-7; maybe TRBD2 (7 bases). The CDR3 runs to 13 residues. V was cut by 3 bases and J by 4 bases, with 10 bases left in between. Germline loops: CDR1 KGHSH, CDR2 LQKENI. CDR3 region: CASSPGGGYEQYF. The CDR3 DNA sequence: TGTGCCAGCTCACCGGGAGGGGGGTACGAGCAGTACTTC.

J is TRBJ1-1 and V is TRBV28; maybe TRBD1 (5 bases). V was shortened by 7 bases and J by 6 bases, with 12 bases between the two germline ends. Germline V CDR1 and CDR2: MDHEN, SYDVKM. This CDR3 has 12 residues. CDR3 sequence: CASTLGEAEAFF. The CDR3 DNA follows: TGTGCCAGCACCTTGGGGGAGGCTGAAGCTTTCTTT.

V and J are TRBV28 and TRBJ2-5; TRBD1 aligns across 9 bases. The J call could be wrong; TRBJ2-7 is a better fit for the DNA end. The CDR3 length is 15 residues. From germline, CDR1 is MDHEN and CDR2 SYDVKM. This chain's CDR3 is CASSIPGTGSYEQYF. CDR3 coding DNA: TGTGCCAGCAGCATTCCCGGGACAGGGTCCTACGAGCAGTACTTC.

This chain uses TRBV30 with TRBJ1-2; TRBD1 might be the D (5 bases). The CDR3 sequence is 13 residues long. With 5 bases removed from V and 8 bases from J, the gap between germline ends came to 18 bases. CDR1 is GTSNPN, CDR2 SVGIG, per germline (reference sequence). CDR3 residues: CAWEDTPASGYTF. The CDR3 DNA sequence: TGTGCCTGGGAGGACACCCCAGCGTCGGGCTACACCTTC.

The chain uses TRBV5-4 and TRBJ1-2; 8 bases map to TRBD1. The CDR3 loop spans 17 amino acids. V shed 2 bases, J shed 5 bases, and the junction held 14 bases outside the gene matches. The V gene's germline CDR1 is SGHNT and CDR2 YYREEE (reference sequence). The DNA for the CDR3 is TGTGCCAGCAGCTTAGGACAGGGCAACGGTGGTTCTTATGGCTACACCTTC. It specifies CASSLGQGNGGSYGYTF.

The chain couples TRBV28 to TRBJ2-5; 8 bases align to TRBD1. CDR1 is MDHEN and CDR2 is SYDVKM in the germline V gene. The CDR3 loop spans 16 amino acids. Trimming took 6 bases from V and 0 from J; bases not matched to a gene: 9. The CDR3 nucleotides are TGTGCCAGCAGGCCGCAGGGGGCCTTGTACCAAGAGACCCAGTACTTC. As protein: CASRPQGALYQETQYF.

The V and J genes are TRBV4-3 and TRBJ1-2, with D hard to call. Germline CDR1 LGHNA, CDR2 YSLEER. The CDR3 has 17 amino acids. Trimming removed 0 bases at V and 3 bases at J, with 17 bases between. The CDR3 DNA reads TGCGCCAGCAGCCAAGATCGGCGGACCCGCGGCTACTATGGCTACACCTTC. Encoded protein: CASSQDRRTRGYYGYTF.

The chain links TRBV7-2 to TRBJ2-1, with 15 bases fitting TRBD2. J was trimmed by 11 bases and V by 5 bases; bases with no gene match: 4. This CDR3 contains 14 residues. The germline gives CDR1 SGHTA, CDR2 FQGNSA. DNA for the CDR3: TGTGCCAGCAGCCCGGGACTAGCGGGAGGACAGCAGTTCTTC. This sequence encodes CASSPGLAGGQQFF.

The chain is built from TRBV4-3 and TRBJ2-3, with D perhaps matching TRBD2 (5 bases). Between the trimmed V and J ends, which lost 7 bases and 4 bases, there was a span of 15 bases. The CDR3 extends over 14 amino acids. Germline CDR1 LGHNA, CDR2 YSLEER. For the CDR3, the DNA is TGCGCCAGCAAAATAACGGGGAGCTCAGATACGCAGTATTTT. This translates into CASKITGSSDTQYF.

V gene TRBV19 combines with J gene TRBJ2-6, with a tentative D call TRBD2 (7 bases). The germline CDR1 and CDR2 sequences are LNHDA and SQIVND (reference sequence). Trimming removed 9 bases at V and 4 bases at J, with 13 bases between. This CDR3 is 14 amino acids long. CDR3 in amino acids: CASPGGPGANVLTF. CDR3 bases: TGTGCCAGCCCGGGGGGCCCGGGGGCCAACGTCCTGACTTTC.

J is TRBJ2-5 and V is TRBV7-7, with D possibly matching TRBD1 (6 bases). The V end lost 5 bases, the J end lost 5 bases, and 12 bases lay between the germline ends. The CDR3 covers 13 residues. CDR1 is SSHAT and CDR2 is FNYEAQ in the germline V gene (reference sequence). As DNA, the CDR3 is TGTGCCAGCAGCCAACAGGGTTTGGAGACCCAGTACTTC. This gives the protein CASSQQGLETQYF.

This clone was counted only a few times. The chain has TRBV4-2 and TRBJ1-1; the D gene is possibly TRBD1 (5 bases). Looked up from germline, CDR1 is LGHNA and CDR2 is YNFKEQ. V was trimmed by 0 bases and J by 6 bases, leaving 8 bases between them. The CDR3 is made up of 13 amino acids. CDR3 residues: CASSQDRGAEAFF. The CDR3 nucleotides are TGTGCCAGCAGCCAAGATCGGGGGGCTGAAGCTTTCTTT.

V gene TRBV10-3 combines with J gene TRBJ1-4; 7 bases agree with TRBD1. With 4 bases clipped from V and 8 bases from J, the junction kept 7 bases outside the gene matches. This CDR3 is 14 amino acids long. Germline-derived CDR1 and CDR2 are ENHRY and SYGVKD. The CDR3 loop reads CAISVKGAGEKLFF. The CDR3 nucleotides read TGTGCCATCAGTGTGAAGGGGGCGGGCGAAAAACTGTTTTTT.

This chain connects TRBV5-4 to TRBJ2-7, with 7 bases aligning to TRBD1. The CDR3 has 14 residues. The germline gives CDR1 SGHNT, CDR2 YYREEE (reference sequence). The ends lost 4 bases at V and 5 bases at J; junction bases unmatched: 9. The CDR3 here is CASSARQGADEQYF. The CDR3 DNA reads TGTGCCAGCAGCGCGAGACAGGGAGCCGACGAGCAGTACTTC.

The V call is TRBV28, the J call TRBJ1-6; 10 bases are shared with TRBD1. The CDR3 runs 20 residues. Unmatched junction bases numbered 13, after V lost 5 bases and J lost 0 bases. In germline, CDR1 is MDHEN, CDR2 SYDVKM. The CDR3 DNA reads as TGTGCCAGCAGTCCCTATTGGGACAGGGGTCCCCTCTCCTATAATTCACCCCTCCACTTT. It encodes CASSPYWDRGPLSYNSPLHF.

The rearrangement links TRBV28 to TRBJ2-1, with 7 bases aligning to TRBD2. The CDR3 covers 15 residues. Germline CDR1 is MDHEN and CDR2 is SYDVKM. With V trimmed by 5 bases and J by 0 bases, 4 bases remained unmatched. CDR3 nucleotide sequence: TGTGCCAGCAGTGATTGGGGGGGCTCCTACAATGAGCAGTTCTTC. Translation: CASSDWGGSYNEQFF. Supplemented by reference TRBV28 and TRBJ2-1, the full variable domain reads DVKVTQSSRYLVKRTGEKVFLECVQDMDHENMFWYRQDPGLGLRLIYFSYDVKMKEKGDIPEGYSVSREKKERFSLILESASTNQTSMYLCASSDWGGSYNEQFFGPGTRLTVL.

About this clone itself: This CDR3 is also generated by other DNA sequences in the sample. The rearrangement uses TRBV29-1 and TRBJ2-5; 10 bases are shared with TRBD1. J gave up 1 base and V 7 bases, and 3 bases lay outside the gene matches. Germline V gene data show CDR1 as SQVTM and CDR2 as ANQGSEA. This CDR3 comprises 13 residues. The CDR3 DNA sequence: TGCAGCGCGAGGGACAGGGGCCAAGAGACCCAGTACTTC. Protein sequence: CSARDRGQETQYF. Filled out from reference TRBV29-1 and TRBJ2-5, the complete variable domain reads SAVISQKPSRDICQRGTSLTIQCQVDSQVTMMFWYRQQPGQSLTLIATANQGSEATYESGFVIDKFPISRPNLTFSTLTVSNMSPEDSSIYLCSARDRGQETQYFGPGTRLLVL.

Comments on this clone: The junction differs from germline at one of its ends, possibly a read error. The chain carries TRBV7-2 and TRBJ1-2, with TRBD1 matching over 7 bases. The CDR3 runs 11 residues. The germline V gene has CDR1 SGHTA and CDR2 FQGNSA. In DNA, the CDR3 is TGTGCCAGCAGCTTACTGGGACAGAACATCTTC. Protein: CASSLLGQNIF.